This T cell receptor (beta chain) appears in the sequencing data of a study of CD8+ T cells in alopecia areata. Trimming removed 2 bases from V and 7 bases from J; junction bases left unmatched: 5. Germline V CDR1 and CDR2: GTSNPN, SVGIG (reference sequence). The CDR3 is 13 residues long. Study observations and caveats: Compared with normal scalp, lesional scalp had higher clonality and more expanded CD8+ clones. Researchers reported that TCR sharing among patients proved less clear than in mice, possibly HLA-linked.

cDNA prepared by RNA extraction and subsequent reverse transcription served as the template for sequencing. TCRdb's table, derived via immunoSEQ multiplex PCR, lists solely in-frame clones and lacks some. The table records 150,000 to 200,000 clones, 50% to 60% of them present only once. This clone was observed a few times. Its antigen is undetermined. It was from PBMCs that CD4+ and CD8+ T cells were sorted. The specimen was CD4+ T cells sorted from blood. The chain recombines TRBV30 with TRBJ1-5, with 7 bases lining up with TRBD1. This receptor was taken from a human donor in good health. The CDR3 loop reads CAWSPGTDQPQHF. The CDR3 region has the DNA TGTGCCTGGAGTCCCGGGACAGACCAGCCCCAGCATTTT.